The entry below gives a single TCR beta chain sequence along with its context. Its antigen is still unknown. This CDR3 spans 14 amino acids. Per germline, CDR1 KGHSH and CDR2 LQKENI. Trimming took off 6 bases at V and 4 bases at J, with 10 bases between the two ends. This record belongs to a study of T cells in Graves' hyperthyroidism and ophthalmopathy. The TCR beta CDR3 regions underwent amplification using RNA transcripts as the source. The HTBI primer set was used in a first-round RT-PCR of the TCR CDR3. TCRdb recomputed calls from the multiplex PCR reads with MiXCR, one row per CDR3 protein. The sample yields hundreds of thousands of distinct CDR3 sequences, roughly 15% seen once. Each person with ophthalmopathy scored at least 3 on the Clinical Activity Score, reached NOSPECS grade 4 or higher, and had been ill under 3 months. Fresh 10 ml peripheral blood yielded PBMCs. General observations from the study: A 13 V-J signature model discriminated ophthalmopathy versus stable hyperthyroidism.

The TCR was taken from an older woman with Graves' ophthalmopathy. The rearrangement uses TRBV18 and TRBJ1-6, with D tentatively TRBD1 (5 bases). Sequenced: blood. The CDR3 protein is CASSTGRYNSPLHF. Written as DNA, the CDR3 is TGTGCCAGCTCGACGGGACGGTATAATTCACCCCTCCACTTT.